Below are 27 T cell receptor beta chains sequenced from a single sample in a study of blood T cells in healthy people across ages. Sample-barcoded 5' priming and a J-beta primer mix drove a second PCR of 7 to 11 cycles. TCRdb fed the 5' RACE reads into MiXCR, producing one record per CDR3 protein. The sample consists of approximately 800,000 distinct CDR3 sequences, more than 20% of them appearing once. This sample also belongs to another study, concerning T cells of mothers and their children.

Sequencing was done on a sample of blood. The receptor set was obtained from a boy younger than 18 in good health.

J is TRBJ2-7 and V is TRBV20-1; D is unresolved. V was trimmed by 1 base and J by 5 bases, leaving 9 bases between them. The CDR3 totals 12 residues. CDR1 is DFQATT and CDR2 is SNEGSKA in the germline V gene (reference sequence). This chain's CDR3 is CSARGDYNEQYF. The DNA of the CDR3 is TGCAGTGCTAGAGGGGATTACAACGAGCAGTACTTC.

CDR3 in DNA: TGCAGCGTGATATCAGGGACAGGGGAAACTGAAGCTTTCTTT. Protein product: CSVISGTGETEAFF. The rearrangement uses TRBV29-1 and TRBJ1-1, with 10 nucleotides matching TRBD1. Trimming at V came to 6 bases and at J to 5 bases, leaving 9 bases not matched to a gene. Looked up from germline, CDR1 is SQVTM and CDR2 is ANQGSEA. The CDR3 spans 14 residues.

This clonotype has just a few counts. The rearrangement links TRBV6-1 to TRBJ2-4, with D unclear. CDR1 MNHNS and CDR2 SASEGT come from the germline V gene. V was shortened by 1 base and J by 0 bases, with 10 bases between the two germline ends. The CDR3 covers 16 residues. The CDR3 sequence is CASSEDVLVAKNIQYF. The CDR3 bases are TGTGCCAGCAGTGAAGATGTGCTTGTAGCCAAAAACATTCAGTACTTC.

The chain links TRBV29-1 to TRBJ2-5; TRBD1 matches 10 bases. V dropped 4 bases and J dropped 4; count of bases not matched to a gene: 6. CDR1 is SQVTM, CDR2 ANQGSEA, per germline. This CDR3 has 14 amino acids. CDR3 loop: CSVVDRGGLETQYF. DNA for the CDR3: TGCAGCGTTGTGGACAGGGGGGGCTTAGAGACCCAGTACTTC.

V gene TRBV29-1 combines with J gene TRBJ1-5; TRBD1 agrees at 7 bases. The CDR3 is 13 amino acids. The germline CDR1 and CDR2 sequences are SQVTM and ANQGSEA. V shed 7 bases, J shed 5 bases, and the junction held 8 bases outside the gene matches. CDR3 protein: CSGGDSLDQPQHF. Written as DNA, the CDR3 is TGCAGCGGGGGGGACAGCCTTGATCAGCCCCAGCATTTT.

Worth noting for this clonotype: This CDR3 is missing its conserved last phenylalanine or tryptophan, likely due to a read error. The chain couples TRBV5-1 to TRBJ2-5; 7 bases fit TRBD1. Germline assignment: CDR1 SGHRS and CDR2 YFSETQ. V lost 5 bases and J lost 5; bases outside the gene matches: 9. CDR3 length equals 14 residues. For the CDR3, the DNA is TGCGCCAGCAGTACTCAGGGGGAGCTTGAGACCCAGTACCTC. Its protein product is CASSTQGELETQYL.

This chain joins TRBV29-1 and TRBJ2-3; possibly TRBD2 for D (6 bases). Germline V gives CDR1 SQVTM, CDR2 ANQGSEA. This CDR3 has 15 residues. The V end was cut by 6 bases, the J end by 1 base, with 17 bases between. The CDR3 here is CSVTAGEEGTDTQYF. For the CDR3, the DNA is TGCAGCGTCACGGCCGGGGAGGAGGGCACAGATACGCAGTATTTT.

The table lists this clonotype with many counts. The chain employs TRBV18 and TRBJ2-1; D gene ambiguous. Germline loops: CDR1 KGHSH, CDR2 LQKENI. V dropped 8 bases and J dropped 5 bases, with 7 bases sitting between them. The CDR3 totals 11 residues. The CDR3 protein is CASSPDNEQFF. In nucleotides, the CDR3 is TGTGCCAGCAGCCCTGACAATGAGCAGTTCTTC.

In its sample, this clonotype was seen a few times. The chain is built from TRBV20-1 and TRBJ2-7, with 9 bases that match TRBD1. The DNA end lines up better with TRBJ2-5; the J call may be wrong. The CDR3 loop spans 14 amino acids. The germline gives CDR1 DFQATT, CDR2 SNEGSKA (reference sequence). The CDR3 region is CSASTTGGGETQYF. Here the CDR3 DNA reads TGCAGTGCGTCAACAACAGGGGGCGGAGAGACCCAGTACTTC.

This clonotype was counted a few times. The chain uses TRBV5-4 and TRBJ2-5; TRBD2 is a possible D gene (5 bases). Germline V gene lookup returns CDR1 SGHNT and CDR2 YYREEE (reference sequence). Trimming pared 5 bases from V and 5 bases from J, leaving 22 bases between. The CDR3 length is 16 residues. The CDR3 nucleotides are TGTGCCAGCAGTTTTAGTCGAACGGGGTTTCCCGAGACCCAGTACTTC. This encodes CASSFSRTGFPETQYF.

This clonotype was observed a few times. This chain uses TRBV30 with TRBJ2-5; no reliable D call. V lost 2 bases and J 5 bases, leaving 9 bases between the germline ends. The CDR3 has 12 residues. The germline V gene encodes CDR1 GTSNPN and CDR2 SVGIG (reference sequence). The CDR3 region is CAWSKGHETQYF. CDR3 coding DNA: TGTGCCTGGAGTAAAGGGCACGAGACCCAGTACTTC. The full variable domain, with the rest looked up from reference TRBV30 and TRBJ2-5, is SQTIHQWPATLVQPVGSPLSLECTVEGTSNPNLYWYRQAAGRGLQLLFYSVGIGQISSEVPQNLSASRPQDRQFILSSKKLLLSDSGFYLCAWSKGHETQYFGPGTRLLVL.

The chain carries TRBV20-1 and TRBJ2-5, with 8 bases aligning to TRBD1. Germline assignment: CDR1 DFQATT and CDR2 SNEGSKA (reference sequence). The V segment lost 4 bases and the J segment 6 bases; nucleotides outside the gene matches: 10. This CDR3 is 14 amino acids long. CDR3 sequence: CSATRQGPAKTQYF. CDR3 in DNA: TGCAGTGCTACAAGACAGGGGCCCGCGAAGACCCAGTACTTC.

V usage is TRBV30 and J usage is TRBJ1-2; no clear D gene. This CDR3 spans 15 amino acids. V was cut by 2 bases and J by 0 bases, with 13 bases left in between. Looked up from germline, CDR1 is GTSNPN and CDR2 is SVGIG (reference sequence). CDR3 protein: CAWSTWQFTNYGYTF. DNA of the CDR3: TGTGCCTGGAGTACCTGGCAGTTCACTAACTATGGCTACACCTTC. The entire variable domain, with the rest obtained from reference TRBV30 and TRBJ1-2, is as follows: SQTIHQWPATLVQPVGSPLSLECTVEGTSNPNLYWYRQAAGRGLQLLFYSVGIGQISSEVPQNLSASRPQDRQFILSSKKLLLSDSGFYLCAWSTWQFTNYGYTFGSGTRLTVV.

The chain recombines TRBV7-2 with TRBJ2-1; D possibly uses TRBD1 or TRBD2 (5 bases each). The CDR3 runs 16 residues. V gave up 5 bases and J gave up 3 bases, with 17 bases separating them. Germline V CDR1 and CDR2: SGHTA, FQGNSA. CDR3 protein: CASSTRAGTFYNEQFF. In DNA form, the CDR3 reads TGTGCCAGCAGCACCCGAGCAGGGACCTTCTACAATGAGCAGTTCTTC. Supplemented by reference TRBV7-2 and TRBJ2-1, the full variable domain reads GAGVSQSPSNKVTEKGKDVELRCDPISGHTALYWYRQSLGQGLEFLIYFQGNSAPDKSGLPSDRFSAERTGGSVSTLTIQRTQQEDSAVYLCASSTRAGTFYNEQFFGPGTRLTVL.

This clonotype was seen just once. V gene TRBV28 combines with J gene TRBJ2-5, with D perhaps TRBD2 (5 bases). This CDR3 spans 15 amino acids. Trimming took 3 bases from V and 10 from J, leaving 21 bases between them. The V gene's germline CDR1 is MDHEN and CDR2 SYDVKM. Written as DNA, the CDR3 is TGTGCCAGCAGTTTGATGCGGGCTGGGTCTGCGGACCAGTACTTC. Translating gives CASSLMRAGSADQYF. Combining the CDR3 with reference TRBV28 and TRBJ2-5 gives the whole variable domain DVKVTQSSRYLVKRTGEKVFLECVQDMDHENMFWYRQDPGLGLRLIYFSYDVKMKEKGDIPEGYSVSREKKERFSLILESASTNQTSMYLCASSLMRAGSADQYFGPGTRLLVL.

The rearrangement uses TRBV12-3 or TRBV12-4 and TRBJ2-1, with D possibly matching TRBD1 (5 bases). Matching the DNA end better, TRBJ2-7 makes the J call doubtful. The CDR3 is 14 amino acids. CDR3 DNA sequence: TGTGCCAGCAGTTTAACGCCGGCAGGGAACGAGCAGTACTTC. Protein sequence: CASSLTPAGNEQYF.

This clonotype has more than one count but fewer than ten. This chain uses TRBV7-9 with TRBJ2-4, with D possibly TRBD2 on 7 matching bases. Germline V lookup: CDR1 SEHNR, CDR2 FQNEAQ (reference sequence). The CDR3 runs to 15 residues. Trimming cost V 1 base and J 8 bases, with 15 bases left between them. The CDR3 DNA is TGTGCCAGCAGCTTAGGGATCGGGGGGCTTGACATTCAGTACTTC. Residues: CASSLGIGGLDIQYF. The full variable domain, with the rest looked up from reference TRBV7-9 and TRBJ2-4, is DTGVSQNPRHKITKRGQNVTFRCDPISEHNRLYWYRQTLGQGPEFLTYFQNEAQLEKSRLLSDRFSAERPKGSFSTLEIQRTEQGDSAMYLCASSLGIGGLDIQYFGAGTRLSVL.

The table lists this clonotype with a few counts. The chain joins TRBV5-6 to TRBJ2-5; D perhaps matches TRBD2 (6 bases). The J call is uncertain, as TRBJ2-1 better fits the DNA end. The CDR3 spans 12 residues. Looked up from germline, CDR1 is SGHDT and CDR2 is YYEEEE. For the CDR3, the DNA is TGTGCCAGCAGCTTGACTAGCTACGAGCAGTTCTTC. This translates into CASSLTSYEQFF.

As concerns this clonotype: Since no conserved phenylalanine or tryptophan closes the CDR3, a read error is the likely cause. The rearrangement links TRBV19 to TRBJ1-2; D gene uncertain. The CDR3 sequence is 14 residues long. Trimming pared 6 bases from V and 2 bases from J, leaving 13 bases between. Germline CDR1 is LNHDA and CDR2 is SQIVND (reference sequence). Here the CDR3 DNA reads TGTGCCAGTAGCCAGGAAAGGAGGAACTATGGCTACACCGTC. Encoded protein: CASSQERRNYGYTV.

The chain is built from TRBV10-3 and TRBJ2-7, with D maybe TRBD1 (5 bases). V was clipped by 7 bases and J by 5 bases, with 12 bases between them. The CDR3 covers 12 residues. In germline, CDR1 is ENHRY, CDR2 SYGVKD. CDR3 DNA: TGTGCCATCACCGACAGTGCCCACGAGCAGTACTTC. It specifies CAITDSAHEQYF.

CDR3 DNA: TGTGCCAGCAGCTTAGCTCGAGCGGGCGCCTACGAGCAGTACTTC. It yields the protein CASSLARAGAYEQYF. The chain employs TRBV7-3 and TRBJ2-5; D possibly corresponds to TRBD2 (6 bases). The J call may be incorrect, as the DNA end agrees better with TRBJ2-7. Germline CDR1 and CDR2: SGHTA and FQGTGA. The CDR3 covers 15 residues.

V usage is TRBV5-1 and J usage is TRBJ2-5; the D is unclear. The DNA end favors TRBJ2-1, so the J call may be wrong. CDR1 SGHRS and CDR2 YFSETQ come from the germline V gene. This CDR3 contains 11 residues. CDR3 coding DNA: TGCGCCAGCAGGCTAACTGTAGAGCAGTTCTTC. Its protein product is CASRLTVEQFF.

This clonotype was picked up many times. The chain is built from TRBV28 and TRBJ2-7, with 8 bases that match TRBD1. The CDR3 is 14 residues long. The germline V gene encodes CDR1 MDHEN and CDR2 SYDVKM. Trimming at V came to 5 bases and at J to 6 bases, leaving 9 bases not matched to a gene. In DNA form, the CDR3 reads TGTGCCAGCAGTCCCGGACAGGGTGGGCTCGAGCAGTACTTC. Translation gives CASSPGQGGLEQYF.

The CDR3 sequence is CASSVALLETQYF. The CDR3 region has the DNA TGTGCCAGCAGCGTAGCTTTGTTAGAGACCCAGTACTTC. This chain uses TRBV9 with TRBJ2-5; the D is unclear. The V and J ends lost 0 bases and 4 bases respectively, with 7 bases between them. Germline CDR1 and CDR2: SGDLS and YYNGEE. The CDR3 is made up of 13 amino acids.

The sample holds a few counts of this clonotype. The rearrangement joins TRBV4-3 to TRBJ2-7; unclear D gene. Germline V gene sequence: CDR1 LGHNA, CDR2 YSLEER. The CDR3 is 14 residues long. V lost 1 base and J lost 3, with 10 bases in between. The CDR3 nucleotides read TGCGCCAGCAGCCAAGGTAGGGTAGACTACGAGCAGTACTTC. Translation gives CASSQGRVDYEQYF.

CDR3 in DNA: TGTGCCACCAGCAAAATCTCGGACCCGCGAACTACGCAGTATTTT. Protein product: CATSKISDPRTTQYF. The chain combines TRBV15 with TRBJ2-3; D is unclear. The germline CDR1 and CDR2 sequences are LNHNV and YYDKDF (reference sequence). The CDR3 has 15 amino acids. V lost 4 bases to trimming and J lost 8 bases, with 19 bases between them.

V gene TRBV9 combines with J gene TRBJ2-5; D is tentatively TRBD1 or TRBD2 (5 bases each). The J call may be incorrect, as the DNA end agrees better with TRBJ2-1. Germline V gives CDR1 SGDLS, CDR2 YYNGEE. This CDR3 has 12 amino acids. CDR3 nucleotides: TGTGCCAGCAGCGTAGACTGGGACCCCCAGTTCTTC. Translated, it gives CASSVDWDPQFF.